The entry that follows covers one T cell receptor beta chain sequence. It was CD45RO-negative cells, positively selected for CCR7, that made up naive CD8 cells, with terminally differentiated effector memory CD45RA+ cells excluded. The data were taken from a study of shared clonotypes between healthy human individuals. Study context: Each donor's CD8 memory used one plate, CD8 naive two, each CD4 subset three.

Deep-level running was used for the assay. In replicate PCRs of sorted subsets, approximately 190 ng DNA, about 30,000 T cell genomes, was used. Assay used: immunoSEQ multiplex PCR; TCRdb lists only in-frame clones, some missing. Of about 2.1 million clones listed, 90% to 95% were seen once; the top ten hold approximately 1.7%. The sample was naive CD8+ T cells from PBMCs. The clonotype was recovered from a young man in good health. Some clones in this sample may be carry-over from other donors' samples.

Written as DNA, the CDR3 is TGTGCCAGCAGGGCAGGGGGCGGAATCACTGAAGCTTTCTTT. It yields the protein CASRAGGGITEAFF. This sequence joins TRBV7-9 and TRBJ1-1; 8 bases align to TRBD1. The length of the CDR3 is 14 residues. After removal of 6 bases from V and 4 bases from J, the junction contained 7 bases not matched to a gene. Germline V lookup: CDR1 SEHNR, CDR2 FQNEAQ (reference sequence).